Each of the 25 T cell receptor beta chains below was sequenced from the same sample in a study of spatial heterogeneity in lung cancer. Study-wide results and caveats: Mutation tallies in tumors tracked expanded intratumoral alpha and beta TCR counts.

Time point: sample taken at primary tumor resection. These receptors have no identified antigens. TCRdb redid the calling of the 5' RACE reads with MiXCR, one entry per CDR3 protein. The sample yields approximately 10,000 distinct CDR3 sequences, about 5% seen once. Specimen: lung tumor tissue, collected at surgery. The receptors were gathered from a male donor with early-stage non-small cell lung cancer.

Relative to its sample, this clonotype is medium-sized (0.01 to 0.1%). Being off target in a library aimed at alpha chains, this beta chain has a size of little meaning. The V and J genes are TRBV2 and TRBJ1-1; 7 positions match TRBD1. Germline CDR1 and CDR2: SNHLY and FYNNEI. V was clipped by 8 bases and J by 1 base; unmatched bases: 4. The CDR3 extends over 13 amino acids. The CDR3 here is CASLTGWNTEAFF. The CDR3, as DNA: TGTGCCAGCCTGACAGGGTGGAACACTGAAGCTTTCTTT.

In its sample, this clonotype ranks as medium-sized. The size of this beta chain means little, since it is a stray read in a library made for alpha chains. The V call is TRBV18, the J call TRBJ1-5; 9 bases line up with TRBD1. Germline CDR1 KGHSH, CDR2 LQKENI. This CDR3 is built from 13 residues. V lost 4 bases to trimming and J lost 5 bases; unmatched junction nucleotides: 0. CDR3 in amino acids: CASSRTGDQPQHF. CDR3 coding DNA: TGTGCCAGCTCACGGACAGGGGATCAGCCCCAGCATTTT.

This clonotype showed up many times. A library prepared for alpha chains yielded this beta chain as an off-target read; its size is of little meaning. V gene TRBV20-1 combines with J gene TRBJ1-1, with 10 bases identical to TRBD1. Germline assignment: CDR1 DFQATT and CDR2 SNEGSKA (reference sequence). CDR3 length: 13 amino acids. V dropped 4 bases and J dropped 5; count of bases not matched to a gene: 4. The chain's CDR3 is CSATDRGLTEAFF. The CDR3 bases are TGCAGTGCTACGGACAGGGGGTTAACTGAAGCTTTCTTT.

This clonotype was picked up many times. Because this beta chain is a stray read in a library intended to capture alpha chains, its abundance should not be given much weight. The chain carries TRBV10-3 and TRBJ2-7; 10 positions agree with TRBD1. The CDR3 contains 14 residues. With 4 bases clipped from V and 5 bases from J, the junction kept 5 bases outside the gene matches. Germline V gene sequence: CDR1 ENHRY, CDR2 SYGVKD. The DNA of the CDR3 is TGTGCCATCAGTGTGACAGGGGGCCTGGACGAGCAGTACTTC. Its translation is CAISVTGGLDEQYF.

This clonotype was recorded many times. Little can be read into the size of this beta chain, an off-target read in a library designed for alpha chains. V gene TRBV29-1 combines with J gene TRBJ1-4; weak D call: TRBD1 (6 bases). The CDR3 runs 13 residues. CDR1 is SQVTM, CDR2 ANQGSEA, per germline. Between the trimmed V and J ends, which lost 6 bases and 0 bases, there was a span of 8 bases. The CDR3 region is CSVQGSTNEKLFF. Here the CDR3 DNA reads TGCAGCGTACAGGGTTCAACTAATGAAAAACTGTTTTTT.

This clonotype has ten or more counts. This beta chain slipped into a library made for alpha chains as a stray read, so its size is not meaningful. V is TRBV7-9 and J is TRBJ2-3, with TRBD1 identical over 8 bases. CDR3 size: 16 residues. Looked up from germline, CDR1 is SEHNR and CDR2 is FQNEAQ (reference sequence). Trimming cost V 4 bases and J 1 base; bases outside gene matches: 7. CDR3 in DNA: TGTGCCAGCAGCTCAAGGGTGACAGGGGGCACAGATACGCAGTATTTT. Residues: CASSSRVTGGTDTQYF.

There are many counts of this clonotype. Since it is a stray read in a library aimed at alpha chains, this beta chain has a size that is not meaningful. The chain joins TRBV6-5 to TRBJ2-5, with D possibly TRBD1 on 6 matching bases. This CDR3 region has 15 residues. V was shortened by 0 bases and J by 4 bases, with 12 bases between the two germline ends. Per the germline V gene, CDR1 is MNHEY and CDR2 is SVGAGI. DNA of the CDR3: TGTGCCAGCAGTTACTCGATACAGGGTCGAGAGACCCAGTACTTC. Its translation is CASSYSIQGRETQYF.

The sample holds many counts of this clonotype. The library was prepared for alpha chains; this beta chain is a stray read, so its frequency means little. CDR3 bases: TGTGCCAGCAGCCCAGGGGGCATCGCTGAAGCTTTCTTT. Translated: CASSPGGIAEAFF. The chain uses TRBV12-3 or TRBV12-4 and TRBJ1-1; 8 bases are shared with TRBD1. The trim removed 6 bases at V and 6 bases at J, leaving 6 bases unmatched. The CDR3 is 13 residues long.

Many counts were recorded for this clonotype. Since the library was made to target alpha chains, this beta chain is a stray read and its abundance is not meaningful. The chain couples TRBV20-1 to TRBJ1-1; D is perhaps TRBD1 (6 bases). V was shortened by 7 bases and J by 6 bases, with 15 bases between the two germline ends. This CDR3 spans 12 amino acids. Germline V gene data show CDR1 as DFQATT and CDR2 as SNEGSKA (reference sequence). CDR3 region: CSVWGRGAEAFF. The CDR3 coding sequence is TGCAGTGTGTGGGGGCGAGGGGCTGAAGCTTTCTTT.

This clonotype was picked up many times. This beta chain is off target for a library built for alpha chains, so its abundance means little. The CDR3 DNA reads TGTGCCAGCAGTTACTCGCCGTCGGGAGGTCAAGAGACCCAGTACTTC. It translates to CASSYSPSGGQETQYF. This rearrangement joins TRBV6-5 to TRBJ2-5, with TRBD2 matching over 7 bases. Losses at the gene ends were 0 bases for V and 2 bases for J; bases not matched to a gene: 6. The CDR3 contains 16 residues. Looked up from germline, CDR1 is MNHEY and CDR2 is SVGAGI.

This clonotype was seen ten or more times. Little can be read into the size of this beta chain, an off-target read in a library designed for alpha chains. The chain uses TRBV4-3 and TRBJ2-5, with 9 nucleotides matching TRBD1. Germline loops: CDR1 LGHNA, CDR2 YSLEER. The junction had 3 bases not matched to a gene; V was cut back by 2 bases and J by 2 bases. There are 15 residues in the CDR3. The CDR3 spells CASSQLGQGQETQYF. CDR3 coding DNA: TGCGCCAGCAGCCAATTAGGACAGGGGCAAGAGACCCAGTACTTC.

This clonotype occurred many times. Because the library targeted alpha chains, this beta chain is an off-target read whose size means little. V usage is TRBV4-1 and J usage is TRBJ1-4; no clear D gene. This CDR3 has 16 amino acids. The germline V gene has CDR1 MGHRA and CDR2 YSYEKL. Trimming cost V 0 bases and J 0 bases, with 8 bases left between them. CDR3: CASSQELVSTNEKLFF. The DNA of the CDR3 is TGCGCCAGCAGCCAAGAACTGGTATCAACTAATGAAAAACTGTTTTTT.

This clonotype was found a few times. A library made for alpha chains picked up this beta chain off target, so its size means little. The chain carries TRBV6-5 and TRBJ1-2, with a possible D match to TRBD1 (5 bases). V lost 10 bases to trimming and J lost 4 bases, with 10 bases between them. Germline V lookup: CDR1 MNHEY, CDR2 SVGAGI. This CDR3 is 11 amino acids long. The CDR3 reads CATGGVYGYTF. The CDR3 DNA is TGTGCCACCGGGGGAGTCTATGGCTACACCTTC.

This clonotype was counted at least ten times. Because this beta chain is a stray read in a library intended to capture alpha chains, its abundance should not be given much weight. The CDR3 DNA reads as TGTGCCAGCTCTCCCACTTCGGACAGGGACGGCTACACCTTC. This gives the protein CASSPTSDRDGYTF. The chain couples TRBV18 to TRBJ1-2; 8 bases map to TRBD1. Germline V gene sequence: CDR1 KGHSH, CDR2 LQKENI. V shed 6 bases, J shed 8 bases, and the junction held 11 bases outside the gene matches. The CDR3 is made up of 14 amino acids.

Relative to its sample, this clonotype is medium-sized. The size of this beta chain means little, since it is a stray read in a library made for alpha chains. The chain uses TRBV6-1 and TRBJ1-5; 12 nucleotides line up with TRBD1. The V segment lost 5 bases and the J segment 5 bases; nucleotides outside the gene matches: 4. CDR1 and CDR2 from the germline V gene are MNHNS and SASEGT. The CDR3 covers 15 residues. The CDR3: CASSKGTGGDQPQHF. The CDR3 coding sequence is TGTGCCAGCAGTAAGGGGACAGGGGGCGATCAGCCCCAGCATTTT.

This clonotype occurred many times. This beta chain turned up in a library designed for alpha chains; as an off-target read, its abundance says little. This chain links TRBV18 with TRBJ1-1, with 7 bases identical to TRBD1. The CDR3 runs to 16 residues. Germline assignment: CDR1 KGHSH and CDR2 LQKENI. V dropped 3 bases and J dropped 10; count of bases not matched to a gene: 17. CDR3 sequence (DNA): TGTGCCAGCTCACCTCGCTCAGTGAAAGGGGGCGAAGGAGCTTTCTTT. Translation: CASSPRSVKGGEGAFF.

Many counts were recorded for this clonotype. As an off-target read in a library built for alpha chains, this beta chain has a frequency of little significance. The J gene is TRBJ2-3, the V gene TRBV12-3 or TRBV12-4; weak D call: TRBD2 (6 bases). The V and J ends lost 0 bases and 6 bases respectively, with 13 bases between them. The CDR3 is made up of 15 amino acids. As DNA, the CDR3 is TGTGCCAGCAGTTTAGCCCGGGGGAAGAAGGATACGCAGTATTTT. Translated: CASSLARGKKDTQYF.

The sample holds many counts of this clonotype. Since the library was made to target alpha chains, this beta chain is a stray read and its abundance is not meaningful. The V gene is TRBV3-1, the J gene TRBJ2-7; maybe TRBD2 (6 bases). Trimming removed 1 base from V and 4 bases from J, with 11 bases in between. The CDR3 is 14 residues long. Germline CDR1 reads LGHDT; CDR2 reads YNNKEL (reference sequence). CDR3 protein: CASSQGTGEYEQYF. As DNA, the CDR3 is TGTGCCAGCAGCCAAGGAACGGGGGAATACGAGCAGTACTTC.

This clonotype was counted at least ten times. For a library built for alpha chains, this beta chain is a stray read; little rests on its size. The CDR3 bases are TGCAGCGTTGTAGTGAACACTGAAGCTTTCTTT. Protein sequence: CSVVVNTEAFF. The chain carries TRBV29-1 and TRBJ1-1; D gene ambiguous. Germline assignment: CDR1 SQVTM and CDR2 ANQGSEA. The length of the CDR3 is 11 residues. Trimming shortened V by 4 bases and J by 0 bases, and 3 bases separated the two germline ends.

This clonotype was counted many times. This beta chain represents an off-target read in a library built for alpha chains; its size is of limited meaning. The chain uses TRBV12-3 or TRBV12-4 and TRBJ1-2, with 7 bases identical to TRBD1. The CDR3 sequence is 12 residues long. V dropped 6 bases and J dropped 4; count of bases not matched to a gene: 2. The CDR3 sequence is CASSRDSYGYTF. The CDR3 nucleotides read TGTGCCAGCAGCAGGGACAGCTATGGCTACACCTTC.

Many counts were recorded for this clonotype. The library was designed around alpha chains, so this beta chain is a stray read whose abundance carries little weight. This chain links TRBV12-3 or TRBV12-4 with TRBJ1-6; D possibly corresponds to TRBD1 (6 bases). This CDR3 has 17 residues. The V and J ends lost 5 bases and 8 bases respectively, with 22 bases between them. CDR3: CASSPPGQRGWDSPLHF. CDR3 bases: TGTGCCAGCAGTCCCCCCGGACAGAGGGGGTGGGATTCACCCCTCCACTTT.

Comment on this clonotype: For a library built for alpha chains, this beta chain is a stray read; little rests on its size. J is TRBJ2-1 and V is TRBV20-1, with 10 bases identical to TRBD1. The germline V gene encodes CDR1 DFQATT and CDR2 SNEGSKA (reference sequence). J was trimmed by 4 bases and V by 8 bases; bases with no gene match: 8. The CDR3 has 14 residues. CDR3 DNA: TGCAGTACCCAAGGACAGGGGGGGTACAATGAGCAGTTCTTC. Translation: CSTQGQGGYNEQFF.

This clonotype is deemed medium-sized (0.01 to 0.1%). This beta chain is a stray sequence in a library constructed for alpha chains; its clone size is not meaningful. J is TRBJ2-1 and V is TRBV19; TRBD1 is a possible D gene (6 bases). Germline V gene lookup returns CDR1 LNHDA and CDR2 SQIVND (reference sequence). V was trimmed by 1 base and J by 1 base, leaving 8 bases between them. This CDR3 is 15 amino acids long. The CDR3 sequence: CASSIGGGSYNEQFF. The CDR3 DNA follows: TGTGCCAGTAGTATAGGAGGGGGATCCTACAATGAGCAGTTCTTC.

In regard to this clonotype: This beta chain lies outside the target of a library built for alpha chains; its clone size means little. CDR3: CASSKDRNSGNTIYF. CDR3 nucleotide sequence: TGCGCCAGCAGCAAGGACAGGAACTCTGGAAACACCATATATTTT. The rearrangement joins TRBV5-1 to TRBJ1-3, with 7 bases aligning to TRBD1. The CDR3 is 15 residues long. Germline lookup yields CDR1 SGHRS and CDR2 YFSETQ. The V and J ends lost 4 bases and 0 bases, in that order; junction bases with no gene match: 4.

This clonotype was counted at least ten times. For a library built for alpha chains, this beta chain is a stray read; little rests on its size. The chain recombines TRBV18 with TRBJ1-2, with TRBD1 matching over 8 bases. The trim removed 4 bases at V and 4 bases at J, leaving 5 bases unmatched. The germline CDR1 and CDR2 sequences are KGHSH and LQKENI. There are 14 residues in the CDR3. The CDR3: CASSLPTGAYGYTF. CDR3 sequence (DNA): TGTGCCAGCTCACTTCCGACAGGGGCCTATGGCTACACCTTC.